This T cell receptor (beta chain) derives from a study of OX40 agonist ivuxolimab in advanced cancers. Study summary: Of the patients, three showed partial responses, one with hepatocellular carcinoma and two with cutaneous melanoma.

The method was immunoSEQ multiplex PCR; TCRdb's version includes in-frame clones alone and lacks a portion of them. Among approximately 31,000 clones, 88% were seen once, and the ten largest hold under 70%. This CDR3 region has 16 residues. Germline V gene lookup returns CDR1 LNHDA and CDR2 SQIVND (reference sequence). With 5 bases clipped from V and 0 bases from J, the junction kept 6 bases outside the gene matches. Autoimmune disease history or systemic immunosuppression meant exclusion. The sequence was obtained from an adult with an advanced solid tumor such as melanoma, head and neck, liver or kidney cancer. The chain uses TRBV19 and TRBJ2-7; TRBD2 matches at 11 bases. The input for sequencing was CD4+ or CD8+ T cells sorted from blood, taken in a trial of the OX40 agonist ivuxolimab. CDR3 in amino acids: CASSFTSGGHSYEQYF. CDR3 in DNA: TGTGCCAGTAGTTTTACTAGCGGGGGCCACTCCTACGAGCAGTACTTC.